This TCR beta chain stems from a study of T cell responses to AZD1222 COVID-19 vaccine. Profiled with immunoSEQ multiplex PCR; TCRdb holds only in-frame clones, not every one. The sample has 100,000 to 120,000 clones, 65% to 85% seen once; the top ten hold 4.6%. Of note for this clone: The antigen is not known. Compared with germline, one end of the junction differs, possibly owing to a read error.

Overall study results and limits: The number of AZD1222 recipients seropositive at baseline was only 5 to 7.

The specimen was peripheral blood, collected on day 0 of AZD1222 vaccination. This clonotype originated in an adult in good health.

CDR3 amino acids: CASSESGTSGRVRNF. CDR3 sequence (DNA): TGTGCCAGCAGTGAATCAGGGACTAGCGGGAGAGTCCGGAACTTC. This rearrangement joins TRBV25-1 to TRBJ2-5; TRBD2 matches at 14 bases. CDR1 is MGHDK and CDR2 is SYGVNS in the germline V gene. The CDR3 sequence is 15 residues long.